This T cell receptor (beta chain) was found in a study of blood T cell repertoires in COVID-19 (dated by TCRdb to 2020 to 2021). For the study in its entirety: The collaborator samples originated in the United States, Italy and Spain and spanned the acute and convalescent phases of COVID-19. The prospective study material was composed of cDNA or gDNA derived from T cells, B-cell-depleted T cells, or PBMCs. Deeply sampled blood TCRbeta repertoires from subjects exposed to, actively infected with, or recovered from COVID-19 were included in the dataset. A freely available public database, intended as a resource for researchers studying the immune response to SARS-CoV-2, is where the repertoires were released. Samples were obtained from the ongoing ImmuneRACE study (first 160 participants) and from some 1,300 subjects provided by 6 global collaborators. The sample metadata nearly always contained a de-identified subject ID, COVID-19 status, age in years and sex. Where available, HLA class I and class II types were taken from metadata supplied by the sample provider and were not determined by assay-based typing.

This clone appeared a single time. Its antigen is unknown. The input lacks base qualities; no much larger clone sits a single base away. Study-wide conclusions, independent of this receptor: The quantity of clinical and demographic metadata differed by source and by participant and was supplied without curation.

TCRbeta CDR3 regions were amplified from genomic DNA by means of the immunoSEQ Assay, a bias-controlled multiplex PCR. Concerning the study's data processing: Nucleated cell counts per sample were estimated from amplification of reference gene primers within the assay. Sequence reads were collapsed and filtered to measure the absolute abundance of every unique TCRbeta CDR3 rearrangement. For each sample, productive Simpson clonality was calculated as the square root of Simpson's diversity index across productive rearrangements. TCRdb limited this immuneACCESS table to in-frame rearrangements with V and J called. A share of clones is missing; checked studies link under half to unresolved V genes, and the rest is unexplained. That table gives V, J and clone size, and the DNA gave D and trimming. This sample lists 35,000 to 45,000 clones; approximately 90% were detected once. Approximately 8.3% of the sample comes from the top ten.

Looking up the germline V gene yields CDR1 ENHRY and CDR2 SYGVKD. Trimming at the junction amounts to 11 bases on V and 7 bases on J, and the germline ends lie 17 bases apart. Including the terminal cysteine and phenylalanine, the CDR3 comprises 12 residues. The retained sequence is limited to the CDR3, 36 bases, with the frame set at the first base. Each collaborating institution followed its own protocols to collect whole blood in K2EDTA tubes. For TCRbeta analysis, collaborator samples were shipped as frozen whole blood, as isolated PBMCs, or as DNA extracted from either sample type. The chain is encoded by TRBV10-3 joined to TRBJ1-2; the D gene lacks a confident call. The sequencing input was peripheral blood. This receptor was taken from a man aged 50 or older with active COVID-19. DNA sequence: TGTGCCGCTGGGAGTCGAGAAAGTGGCTACACCTTC. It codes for CAAGSRESGYTF.